The following is a TCR beta chain sequence with its context. Its antigen is unidentified. Looked up from germline, CDR1 is PRHDT and CDR2 is FYEKMQ (reference sequence). CDR3 length: 16 amino acids. These data belong to a study of post-analysis software for immune sequencing data. Study summary: The courses of disease that were included comprised relapsing-remitting, secondary progressive and progressive-relapsing multiple sclerosis.

Libraries were made from TCR beta cDNA, and they carried unique molecular identifiers. Starting from approximately 0.95 to 9.8 million T cells, the study yielded approximately 500,000 cDNA molecules. TCRdb reanalysed the PCR reads using MiXCR and keeps one entry per CDR3 protein. The table lists around 770,000 distinct CDR3 sequences, just over 45% of them singletons. Findings and limits, study-wide: About five TRBV segments were more frequent in patients than controls; TRBV5-6, TRBV5-1 and TRBV20-1 belonged to this group. Controls' normalized Chao1 diversity significantly exceeded that of multiple sclerosis patients. Samples prepared in the same batch strongly co-clustered by F measure.

The TCR originated in a girl between 10 and 17 years old with multiple sclerosis. The sample taken for sequencing was blood. The chain is built from TRBV13 and TRBJ2-5; D is unclear. The tail of the sequence fits TRBJ2-7 better, so the J call may be wrong. The CDR3 bases are TGTGCCAGCAGCTTAGCTAGTAGTAGAACTACAGACGAGCAGTACTTC. Its protein is CASSLASSRTTDEQYF.